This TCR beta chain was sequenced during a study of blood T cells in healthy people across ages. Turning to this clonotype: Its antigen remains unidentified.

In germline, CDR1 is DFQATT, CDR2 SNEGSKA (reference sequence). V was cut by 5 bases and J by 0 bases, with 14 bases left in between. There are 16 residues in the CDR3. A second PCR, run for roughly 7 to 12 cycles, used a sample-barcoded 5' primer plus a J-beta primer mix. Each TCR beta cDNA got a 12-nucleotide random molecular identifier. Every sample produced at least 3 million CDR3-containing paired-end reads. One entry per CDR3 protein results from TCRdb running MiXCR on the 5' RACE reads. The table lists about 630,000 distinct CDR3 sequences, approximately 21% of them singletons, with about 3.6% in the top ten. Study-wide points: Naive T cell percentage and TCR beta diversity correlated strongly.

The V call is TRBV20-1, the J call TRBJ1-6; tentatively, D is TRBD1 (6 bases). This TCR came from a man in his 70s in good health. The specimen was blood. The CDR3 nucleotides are TGCAGTGCTCGACTCTCGGGGGCCTCCTATAATTCACCCCTCCACTTT. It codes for CSARLSGASYNSPLHF.